Shown below are 4 T cell receptor beta chains from a single sample sequenced in a study of blood T cell repertoires in COVID-19 (dated by TCRdb to 2018 to 2020). Libraries were constructed by the immunoSEQ multiplex PCR assay. TCRdb obtained this table from immuneACCESS and retained in-frame rearrangements with V and J assigned. These tables miss some clones; where compared with another copy, unresolved V genes account for less than half of the shortfall, and the remainder is unexplained. The sample contains hundreds of thousands of clones, around 82% of them found a single time. The top ten constitute about 4.3% of the sample. Sequenced input: PBMCs or T cells enriched from blood (not recorded which). The source of these receptors is a man aged 25 to 40 with acute COVID-19.

The CDR3 sequence is CASSIGVNEQFF. The CDR3 coding sequence is TGTGCCAGCAGCATAGGAGTCAATGAGCAGTTCTTC. This sequence joins TRBV7-3 and TRBJ2-1, with D unclear. The CDR3 is 12 amino acids. Trimming cost V 5 bases and J 6 bases, with 8 bases left between them. Germline values: CDR1 SGHTA, CDR2 FQGTGA.

The rearrangement joins TRBV9 to TRBJ1-5; the D gene is possibly TRBD1 (5 bases). The V gene lost 4 bases and the J gene lost 0 bases, with 26 bases spanning the gap. There are 20 residues in the CDR3. Germline CDR1 and CDR2: SGDLS and YYNGEE. CDR3 bases: TGTGCCAGCAGCCCAAGGGACTTGTTGAGGTTAACGTATAGCAATCAGCCCCAGCATTTT. Protein sequence: CASSPRDLLRLTYSNQPQHF.

The genes are TRBV6-6 and TRBJ1-2, with 7 bases fitting TRBD1. Germline V gene lookup returns CDR1 MNHNY and CDR2 SVGAGI (reference sequence). The junction had 10 bases not matched to a gene; V was cut back by 7 bases and J by 8 bases. This CDR3 comprises 13 residues. This CDR3 is CASTRQGVEGYTF. The CDR3 DNA follows: TGTGCCAGCACCCGGCAGGGGGTTGAAGGCTACACCTTC.

This rearrangement joins TRBV15 to TRBJ1-4; D remains unclear. The CDR3 extends over 15 amino acids. The germline V gene has CDR1 LNHNV and CDR2 YYDKDF (reference sequence). V shed 5 bases and J shed 0 bases, with 10 bases lying between them. For the CDR3, the DNA is TGTGCCACCAGCCGAGGACTGGCAACTAATGAAAAACTGTTTTTT. Translation: CATSRGLATNEKLFF.